What follows describes a single TCR beta chain. With a much larger clone just one base away, this may be a read error. This specimen belongs to a study of Graves' ophthalmopathy and Graves' hyperthyroidism. The germline V and J ends were trimmed by 4 bases and 4 bases, with 16 bases remaining between them. Germline assignment: CDR1 SQVTM and CDR2 ANQGSEA. This CDR3 is 14 amino acids long. Patients with other autoimmune diseases, uncontrolled infections, pregnancy or lactation were excluded. RNA transcripts yielded amplified TCR beta CDR3 regions. HTBI primers were used in a first-round RT-PCR, which preceded a second-round multiplex PCR. Using its own MiXCR run on the multiplex PCR reads, TCRdb lists one record per CDR3 protein. Seen here are more than 1,000,000 distinct CDR3 sequences, about 38% observed once, and the top ten hold more than 9.5%.

This sequence was found in an adult man with Graves' hyperthyroidism. V is TRBV29-1 and J is TRBJ2-5; D gene unclear. Sequencing input: peripheral blood or thyroid tissue (not recorded which). The chain's CDR3 is CSVGSQVTIETQYF. CDR3 DNA: TGCAGCGTTGGAAGCCAGGTGACCATAGAGACCCAGTACTTC.